These T cell receptor beta chains were read from a single sample in a study of control samples from healthy donors and cancer patients. TCRdb's table, derived via immunoSEQ multiplex PCR, lists solely in-frame clones and lacks some. The sample has about 61,000 clones; almost 90% are singletons. Sequences were obtained from PBMCs. The receptors originated from a man aged 55-75 years with colorectal cancer. The conserved cysteine and the conserved F or W are not part of the CDR3 here. The D gene is left open where the match is weak.

D,J,V,CDR3
.,TRBJ2-5,TRBV6-4,ASSGQPQETQY
.,TRBJ1-2,TRBV28,ASRLQAPVDYGYT
TRBD2,TRBJ2-3,TRBV25-1,ASISGGVFTDTQY
.,TRBJ2-7,TRBV10-1,ASSDRGSSYEQY
.,TRBJ1-5,TRBV4-1,ASSQDLPSGDQPQH
.,TRBJ2-7,TRBV4-1,ASSQVGTNSYEQY
TRBD1,TRBJ2-1,TRBV3-1/TRBV3-2,ASSHGQGVYNEQF
TRBD1,TRBJ2-2,TRBV28,ASRRGTGGAVGELF
TRBD1,TRBJ2-2,TRBV27,ASGPPGQVGELF
.,TRBJ1-6,TRBV4-1,ASSQTPPDREYNSPLH
TRBD1,TRBJ1-2,TRBV5-1,ASSLGTGVYGYT
.,TRBJ2-5,TRBV7-2,ASSLKLFQETQY
.,TRBJ1-3,TRBV11-3,ASSSHSGKGNTIY
TRBD1,TRBJ1-5,TRBV19,ASSSMNRDRGHNQPQH
.,TRBJ1-4,TRBV7-6,ASRRGTNEKLF
TRBD1,TRBJ1-2,TRBV5-1,ASSPGTDGGYT
.,TRBJ1-4,TRBV6-1,ASSEVLPRSSGEKLF
TRBD1,TRBJ2-3,TRBV7-8,ASSRQGGTDTQY
.,TRBJ2-2,TRBV7-3,ASSLTSIAGELF
TRBD1,TRBJ1-1,TRBV3-1/TRBV3-2,ASSQGVGTGGWKNTEAF
.,TRBJ2-5,TRBV28,ASSFRTKETQY
TRBD1,TRBJ2-4,TRBV19,ASSDGTGLAKNIQY
.,TRBJ2-1,TRBV3-1/TRBV3-2,ASSLTGEQF
.,TRBJ1-1,TRBV19,ASSILSLNTEAF
.,TRBJ2-1,TRBV12-3/TRBV12-4,ASSPSRVGEQF
.,TRBJ2-3,TRBV19,ASRPRGDPKADTQY
TRBD1,TRBJ1-2,TRBV7-9,ASSLFAGQRNYGYT
.,TRBJ1-2,TRBV3-1/TRBV3-2,ASSHPSGDTDSIGYT
.,TRBJ1-2,TRBV4-2,ASSPSPSGVYGYT
.,TRBJ1-2,TRBV3-1/TRBV3-2,ASSRGVNLRYT
TRBD2,TRBJ2-2,TRBV7-3,ASSAPAGRGELF
.,TRBJ2-2,TRBV5-4,ASSLGQHTGELF
TRBD2,TRBJ2-3,TRBV5-6,ASQGLAGPRGDTQY
TRBD2,TRBJ2-1,TRBV7-9,ASSLPPRLAGGRNEQF
TRBD1,TRBJ2-2,TRBV24-1,ATSDYPSGTGGTGELF
.,TRBJ1-6,TRBV28,ASMDPNRAYNSPLH
TRBD2,TRBJ2-3,TRBV5-1,ASSLSWTSGSDTQY
TRBD1,TRBJ2-5,TRBV24-1,ATSDSGTGGGETQY
TRBD1,TRBJ1-6,TRBV6-6,ASKEGTGRKRALH
TRBD2,TRBJ2-3,TRBV10-2,ASGERGGVDTQY
TRBD1,TRBJ2-2,TRBV13,ASSWTGVETGELF
.,TRBJ2-3,TRBV7-9,ASIQGDTQY
TRBD1,TRBJ1-5,TRBV10-3,AISTGGSNQPQH
.,TRBJ2-2,TRBV19,ASSIRSGHGAGELF
.,TRBJ1-6,TRBV6-5,ATMTRVSPLH
TRBD1,TRBJ1-1,TRBV9,ASRATGTVNTEAF
.,TRBJ2-1,TRBV7-6,ASSPGIRDEQF
TRBD2,TRBJ2-3,TRBV24-1,ATSETSSTDTQY
.,TRBJ1-6,TRBV7-2,ASSKVTLGVRNYNSPLH
TRBD1,TRBJ2-4,TRBV6-6,ASSPNLRGRSKNIQY
TRBD2,TRBJ2-7,TRBV5-4,ASSEGTSGAYEQY
.,TRBJ2-6,TRBV5-6,ASSLVHSGANVLT
.,TRBJ2-3,TRBV25-1,ASSEWASAADTQY
.,TRBJ2-5,TRBV4-1,ASSPRFGTGRETQY
.,TRBJ2-5,TRBV11-1,ASSSPPEQETQY
.,TRBJ2-2,TRBV9,ASSVGVNTGELF
.,TRBJ2-7,TRBV30,AWSVTLPAYEQY
.,TRBJ2-7,TRBV21-1,ASSKARINYEQY
.,TRBJ1-1,TRBV19,ASSIGPQAEAF
TRBD2,TRBJ2-3,TRBV9,ASSVEPSGGARTDTQY